This record looks at one TCR beta chain sequence and its context. Profiled with immunoSEQ multiplex PCR; TCRdb holds only in-frame clones, not every one. Here the sample spans 250,000 to 300,000 clones, roughly 85% being singletons. The record originates from a study of blood T cell repertoires in COVID-19. With 5 bases removed from V and 4 bases from J, the gap between germline ends came to 11 bases. There are 13 residues in the CDR3. Germline V gene lookup returns CDR1 MNHNY and CDR2 SVGAGI (reference sequence). The J gene is TRBJ1-2, the V gene TRBV6-6; no definite D call. Input material: peripheral blood. The sequence came from a man over 45 with active or convalescent COVID-19. The CDR3 loop is CASSPDGSYGYTF. The CDR3 DNA is TGTGCCAGCAGTCCGGACGGGAGCTATGGCTACACCTTC.